This T cell receptor (beta chain) was recorded in a study of spatial heterogeneity in lung cancer. Across the whole study: The donors comprised some 70 untreated early-stage non-small cell lung cancer patients. In cases with available follow-up PBMC samples, these were sequenced at a median of roughly 23 months after resection. More beta-chain than alpha-chain sequences were consistently detected.

TCRdb reanalysed the 5' RACE reads using MiXCR and keeps one entry per CDR3 protein. The top ten hold less than 25% of the sample, which has approximately 100,000 distinct CDR3 sequences, approximately 19% seen once. The time point was: blood at routine non-recurrence follow-up after resection. In each case, whole RNA from tumor, nontumor lung or frozen PBMC was sequenced unsorted. The germline CDR1 and CDR2 sequences are SGDLS and YYNGEE. V was pared by 0 bases and J by 0 bases, with 7 bases between. There are 15 residues in the CDR3. This rearrangement joins TRBV9 to TRBJ2-1, with D unclear. The sequencing used PBMCs, collected at follow-up. This receptor was taken from a male donor with early-stage non-small cell lung cancer. The CDR3 DNA reads TGTGCCAGCAGCGTAGGAAGAAGCTCCTACAATGAGCAGTTCTTC. Residues: CASSVGRSSYNEQFF.